This entry lists 10 T cell receptor beta chains sequenced from one sample in a study of cytomegalovirus exposure and HLA in healthy donors. The PCR used 60 Vbeta and 13 Jbeta primers. The table came from immunoSEQ multiplex PCR; TCRdb's copy has only in-frame clones and leaves some out. The repertoire consists of about 160,000 clones, with roughly 84% occurring once and the leading ten covering 6.4%. The sequencing input was PBMCs. These TCRs come from a man aged 45 to 65 in good health and CMV-seropositive.

This clone was seen only a few times. The CDR3 spells CASSLRGVQETQYF. In DNA, the CDR3 is TGTGCCAGCAGCTTAAGAGGCGTTCAAGAGACCCAGTACTTC. The chain links TRBV7-3 to TRBJ2-5; the D is unclear. This CDR3 spans 14 amino acids. V was pared by 1 base and J by 2 bases, with 8 bases between. CDR1 SGHTA and CDR2 FQGTGA come from the germline V gene.

In its sample, this clone was seen a few times. This chain joins TRBV15 and TRBJ2-7; TRBD1 matches 7 bases. Germline V gives CDR1 LNHNV, CDR2 YYDKDF (reference sequence). J lost 7 bases, V lost 1 base, and 7 bases had no gene match. The CDR3 covers 14 residues. This chain's CDR3 is CATSRVQGLGEQYF. CDR3 nucleotides: TGTGCCACCAGCAGAGTACAGGGGTTGGGGGAGCAGTACTTC.

The chain links TRBV5-4 to TRBJ1-2; possible D gene TRBD1, 5 bases. Germline V gene data show CDR1 as SGHNT and CDR2 as YYREEE (reference sequence). This CDR3 is built from 16 residues. With 4 bases removed from V and 4 bases from J, the gap between germline ends came to 20 bases. CDR3 in amino acids: CASSLGGGRAFYGYTF. The DNA for the CDR3 is TGTGCCAGCAGCCTCGGGGGAGGCAGGGCTTTCTATGGCTACACCTTC. Based on the CDR3 plus reference TRBV5-4 and TRBJ1-2, the full variable domain is ETGVTQSPTHLIKTRGQQVTLRCSSQSGHNTVSWYQQALGQGPQFIFQYYREEENGRGNFPPRFSGLQFPNYSSELNVNALELDDSALYLCASSLGGGRAFYGYTFGSGTRLTVV.

The rearrangement links TRBV12-5 to TRBJ2-7, with D possibly being TRBD1 (6 bases). Germline V gives CDR1 LGHNT, CDR2 FRNRAP. The CDR3 loop spans 12 amino acids. V lost 6 bases and J 3 bases, leaving 9 bases between the germline ends. This chain's CDR3 is CASGKDSYEQYF. The CDR3 DNA is TGTGCTAGTGGGAAGGACAGCTACGAGCAGTACTTC.

This clone was observed once. Sequence at one end of the junction differs from germline and may be a read error. This chain uses TRBV11-3 with TRBJ2-1, with 7 bases fitting TRBD2. This CDR3 contains 15 residues. Germline V gene sequence: CDR1 SGHNT, CDR2 YENEEA. The DNA for the CDR3 is TGTGCCAGCAGCCCCCGGACTAGGCGCTACGATGAGCAGTTCTTC. Translating it yields CASSPRTRRYDEQFF. Filled out from reference TRBV11-3 and TRBJ2-1, the complete variable domain reads EAGVVQSPRYKIIEKKQPVAFWCNPISGHNTLYWYLQNLGQGPELLIRYENEEAVDDSQLPKDRFSAERLKGVDSTLKIQPAELGDSAVYLCASSPRTRRYDEQFFGPGTRLTVL.

This clone appeared once. The chain employs TRBV27 and TRBJ2-1, with 10 bases identical to TRBD2. Germline CDR1 reads MNHEY; CDR2 reads SMNVEV (reference sequence). The CDR3 is made up of 21 amino acids. V was clipped by 1 base and J by 5 bases; unmatched bases: 20. CDR3: CASSLWFPSGGHRTKNNEQFF. The CDR3 bases are TGTGCCAGCAGTTTATGGTTCCCTAGCGGGGGCCACCGCACAAAGAACAATGAGCAGTTCTTC.

The rearrangement joins TRBV5-8 to TRBJ2-1, with D possibly TRBD2 on 5 matching bases. Germline assignment: CDR1 SGHTS and CDR2 YDEGEE. The CDR3 spans 16 residues. The V gene lost 2 bases and the J gene lost 7 bases, with 19 bases spanning the gap. CDR3 sequence: CASSFTLMRTLNEQFF. The CDR3 DNA is TGTGCCAGCAGCTTTACCTTAATGAGGACTCTGAATGAGCAGTTCTTC.

The chain is built from TRBV28 and TRBJ1-4, with D tentatively TRBD1 (6 bases). CDR1 and CDR2 from the germline V gene are MDHEN and SYDVKM. CDR3 length: 16 residues. V was pared by 3 bases and J by 0 bases, with 11 bases between. CDR3 sequence: CASSFVTGPTNEKLFF. The CDR3, as DNA: TGTGCCAGCAGTTTCGTAACAGGGCCAACTAATGAAAAACTGTTTTTT.

Here the CDR3 DNA reads TGTGCCAGCAGCAAAGGAGGACGGGTACCGAGGGACTTC. Its translation: CASSKGGRVPRDF. This chain links TRBV21-1 with TRBJ2-7; the table's D call TRBD2 went unverified against the DNA. TRBV21-1 is classified as a pseudogene. The CDR3 runs to 13 residues.

This clone was counted a single time. This chain links TRBV11-2 with TRBJ2-7; D perhaps matches TRBD2 (6 bases). This CDR3 comprises 13 residues. The germline V gene has CDR1 SGHAT and CDR2 FQNNGV. Trimming pared 5 bases from V and 2 bases from J, leaving 10 bases between. This chain's CDR3 is CASSKGLTYEQYV. CDR3 sequence (DNA): TGTGCCAGCAGCAAGGGACTGACCTACGAGCAGTACGTC.